This T cell receptor beta chain stems from a study of blood T cell repertoires in COVID-19 (dated by TCRdb to about 2020). For the study in its entirety: Collaborator samples came from the United States, Italy and Spain and covered acute and convalescent phases of COVID-19. The samples were drawn from the first 160 participants of the ongoing ImmuneRACE study and from 1,254 subjects provided by 6 global collaborators. The prospective study material was composed of cDNA or gDNA derived from T cells, B-cell-depleted T cells, or PBMCs. The repertoires were released in a freely available public database meant as a resource for research on the immune response to SARS-CoV-2. Deeply sampled blood TCRbeta repertoires from subjects exposed to, actively infected with, or recovered from COVID-19 were included in the dataset. Nearly every sample came with metadata listing a de-identified subject ID, COVID-19 status, age in years and sex. Where available, HLA class I and class II types were taken from metadata supplied by the sample provider and were not determined by assay-based typing.

Beyond this particular receptor, the publication reports: Clinical and demographic metadata were provided uncurated, with the amount varying by source and participant.

The sample holds a few counts of this clone. There is no known antigen for this receptor. Base qualities are missing; no much larger clone stands one base away. The immunoSEQ Assay, a bias-controlled multiplex PCR, was used to amplify TCRbeta CDR3 regions from genomic DNA. As for the authors' bioinformatics: The number of nucleated cells in each sample was estimated from the amplification of reference gene primers within the assay. To quantify the absolute abundance of each unique TCRbeta CDR3 rearrangement, sequence reads were collapsed and filtered. For each sample, productive Simpson clonality was calculated by taking the square root of Simpson's diversity index across productive rearrangements. Not all clones reach the TCRdb copy of this immuneACCESS table, which keeps in-frame sequences only. Checked studies attribute under half of the gap to unresolved V genes and leave the rest unexplained. Clonal size and the V and J genes are those of that table, whereas D and trimming came from the DNA. Present in this sample are about 220,000 clones, roughly 82% of which were seen just once. The ten largest account for roughly a tenth of the sample.

Collaborating institutions collected whole blood in K2EDTA tubes following their own protocols. Collaborator samples were shipped for TCRbeta analysis as frozen whole blood, isolated PBMCs, or DNA extracted from either sample type. The receptor's source is a man aged 45 to 65 with active or convalescent COVID-19. Specimen: peripheral blood.

At the DNA level, the sequence is TGTGCCAGCACCCCCAGGGGGGATGGCTACACCTTC. It codes for CASTPRGDGYTF. The receptor chain draws on TRBV6-6 and TRBJ1-2; TRBD1 fits 7 bases in the junction. Clipping removes 7 bases from V and 6 bases from J, with 5 as the unmatched junction base count. Measured from the cysteine to the phenylalanine, the CDR3 is 12 residues long. Left in the record is the CDR3 DNA by itself, 36 bases read in frame from the first base. The germline V gene (reference sequence) provides CDR1 MNHNY and CDR2 SVGAGI.